The 22 T cell receptor beta chains below were found in one sample sequenced in a study of blood T cells in healthy people across ages. Primed by a sample-barcoded 5' primer and a J-beta primer mix, a second PCR proceeded for 7 to 11 cycles. Via MiXCR, TCRdb re-called the 5' RACE reads, giving one row per CDR3 protein. The sample lists 800,000 or so distinct CDR3 sequences, around 25% seen once, with 3% to 4.5% in the top ten. These data also featured in a second study, about T cells of mothers and their children.

Material: blood. These receptors came from a boy younger than 18 in good health.

This chain joins TRBV28 and TRBJ1-5; TRBD1 is a possible D gene (6 bases). The CDR3 is 19 residues long. Trimming left V 6 bases short and J 0 bases short, with 24 bases between. CDR1 is MDHEN and CDR2 is SYDVKM in the germline V gene. The CDR3 is CASSQWDKEGFYSNQPQHF. CDR3 nucleotide sequence: TGTGCCAGCAGCCAATGGGACAAGGAGGGATTTTATAGCAATCAGCCCCAGCATTTT.

This rearrangement joins TRBV2 to TRBJ1-2; 11 bases are a match to TRBD1. Unmatched junction bases numbered 13, after V lost 6 bases and J lost 7 bases. The CDR3 sequence is 16 residues long. Germline CDR1 and CDR2: SNHLY and FYNNEI. CDR3 sequence reads: CASSILGQGVRVGYTF. Here the CDR3 DNA reads TGTGCCAGCAGCATCCTGGGACAGGGGGTACGTGTTGGCTACACCTTC.

This clonotype has more than one count but fewer than ten. The chain links TRBV2 to TRBJ1-2; possible D gene TRBD1, 5 bases. Germline V CDR1 and CDR2: SNHLY, FYNNEI. Trimming shortened V by 3 bases and J by 0 bases, and 8 bases separated the two germline ends. The CDR3 totals 14 residues. In DNA form, the CDR3 reads TGTGCCAGCAGTGAGGACATCCCTAACTATGGCTACACCTTC. This encodes CASSEDIPNYGYTF.

The chain combines TRBV7-9 with TRBJ1-2; TRBD1 aligns across 8 bases. J lost 1 base, V lost 10 bases, and 17 bases had no gene match. Looked up from germline, CDR1 is SEHNR and CDR2 is FQNEAQ (reference sequence). The CDR3 has 17 amino acids. CDR3 in DNA: TGTGCCACCAGATCTCCCGGTGGGACAGGAGTTAACTATGGCTACACCTTC. This sequence encodes CATRSPGGTGVNYGYTF.

This clonotype was recorded a few times. In nucleotides, the CDR3 is TGTGCCAGCAGCGTAGAACAGGGCTTCTCTGGAAACACCATATATTTT. This codes for CASSVEQGFSGNTIYF. V is TRBV9 and J is TRBJ1-3, with D perhaps matching TRBD1 (6 bases). Germline V CDR1 and CDR2: SGDLS, YYNGEE. Trimming cost V 0 bases and J 0 bases, with 10 bases left between them. This CDR3 is 16 amino acids long.

The table lists this clonotype with a few counts. The genes are TRBV7-9 and TRBJ2-4; D is uncertain. This CDR3 has 14 residues. In germline, CDR1 is SEHNR, CDR2 FQNEAQ (reference sequence). Trimming took 5 bases from V and 7 from J, leaving 15 bases between them. The CDR3: CASSPSEEDNIQYF. The CDR3 region has the DNA TGTGCCAGCAGCCCGTCCGAAGAAGACAACATTCAGTACTTC.

The rearrangement joins TRBV20-1 to TRBJ1-2; D is unresolved. CDR3 length: 12 residues. Between the trimmed V and J ends, which lost 3 bases and 8 bases, there was a span of 13 bases. The V gene's germline CDR1 is DFQATT and CDR2 SNEGSKA (reference sequence). CDR3 DNA: TGCAGTGCTAGTACAGCCATTTGGGGCTACACCTTC. Amino acid sequence: CSASTAIWGYTF.

The chain employs TRBV30 and TRBJ1-1; 7 bases align to TRBD1. V shed 0 bases, J shed 6 bases, and the junction held 10 bases outside the gene matches. The CDR3 sequence is 15 residues long. CDR1 is GTSNPN, CDR2 SVGIG, per germline (reference sequence). The CDR3 region is CAWSVSDRLWSEAFF. The CDR3 nucleotides are TGTGCCTGGAGTGTCTCGGACAGGCTCTGGTCTGAAGCTTTCTTT.

A few counts support this clonotype. V gene TRBV7-2 combines with J gene TRBJ2-5; D remains unclear. Germline values: CDR1 SGHTA, CDR2 FQGNSA. The ends were cut back, 2 bases at V and 5 bases at J, with 12 bases in the middle. The CDR3 spans 14 residues. CDR3 sequence (DNA): TGTGCCAGCAGCTTATATCGGGTAGGGGAGACCCAGTACTTC. Translating it yields CASSLYRVGETQYF.

This chain links TRBV7-9 with TRBJ2-1; 7 bases are a match to TRBD1. V lost 1 base, J lost 7 bases, and 4 bases stayed unmatched. This CDR3 region has 14 residues. CDR1 and CDR2 from the germline V gene are SEHNR and FQNEAQ (reference sequence). CDR3 residues: CASSLGTGPNEQFF. The CDR3 DNA follows: TGTGCCAGCAGCTTAGGGACAGGTCCGAATGAGCAGTTCTTC.

This chain uses TRBV7-8 with TRBJ2-2; D call uncertain. Germline lookup yields CDR1 SGHVS and CDR2 FQNEAQ. CDR3 length: 14 residues. The V and J ends lost 2 bases and 5 bases respectively, with 9 bases between them. CDR3 region: CASSLTPPTGELFF. CDR3 DNA sequence: TGTGCCAGCAGCTTAACCCCCCCGACCGGGGAGCTGTTTTTT.

The J gene is TRBJ2-5, the V gene TRBV29-1; D is unresolved. The ends were cut back, 3 bases at V and 5 bases at J, with 13 bases in the middle. CDR3 length: 13 residues. Germline V gives CDR1 SQVTM, CDR2 ANQGSEA. CDR3 amino acids: CSVEPGTPETQYF. DNA of the CDR3: TGCAGCGTTGAGCCAGGAACCCCGGAGACCCAGTACTTC.

This rearrangement joins TRBV7-2 to TRBJ2-5, with 8 positions matching TRBD1. The CDR3 spans 16 residues. Losses at the gene ends were 3 bases for V and 5 bases for J; bases not matched to a gene: 11. Per the germline V gene, CDR1 is SGHTA and CDR2 is FQGNSA. The CDR3 region is CASSLGSRGRRETQYF. DNA for the CDR3: TGTGCCAGCAGCTTGGGTAGCAGGGGGCGGCGGGAGACCCAGTACTTC.

This chain links TRBV9 with TRBJ2-1; 8 positions match TRBD2. This CDR3 has 15 amino acids. Germline values: CDR1 SGDLS, CDR2 YYNGEE. The V segment lost 3 bases and the J segment 7 bases; nucleotides outside the gene matches: 9. The CDR3 DNA follows: TGTGCCAGCAGCGGCGGGAGGACCATTTTTAATGAGCAGTTCTTC. As protein: CASSGGRTIFNEQFF.

Note on this clonotype: An end of the junction differs from the germline gene, which may be a read error. The chain is built from TRBV6-1 and TRBJ2-1; D could derive from TRBD1 or TRBD2 (5 bases each). The CDR3 totals 14 residues. Germline-derived CDR1 and CDR2 are MNHNS and SASEGT. The CDR3: CASSGQRYPNEQSF. CDR3 coding DNA: TGTGCCAGCAGTGGACAGCGGTACCCCAATGAGCAGTCCTTC.

In its sample, this clonotype was seen a few times. The V and J genes are TRBV7-2 and TRBJ2-4, with D hard to call. V was shortened by 4 bases and J by 8 bases, with 12 bases between the two germline ends. The CDR3 runs to 13 residues. The germline V gene has CDR1 SGHTA and CDR2 FQGNSA. In DNA form, the CDR3 reads TGTGCCAGCAGCTCACAGCCAAGCGACATTCAGTACTTC. It codes for CASSSQPSDIQYF.

V usage is TRBV5-5 and J usage is TRBJ2-5; TRBD2 matches 8 bases. The junction had 13 bases not matched to a gene; V was cut back by 1 base and J by 2 bases. The V gene's germline CDR1 is SGHKS and CDR2 YYEKEE (reference sequence). The CDR3 contains 18 residues. The CDR3 nucleotides are TGTGCCAGCAGCTTGAGGAGGGCCCTTCCGGGGGGGCAAGAGACCCAGTACTTC. Translated, it gives CASSLRRALPGGQETQYF.

This rearrangement joins TRBV6-4 to TRBJ2-3; 12 bases are a match to TRBD1. V shed 5 bases, J shed 4 bases, and the junction held 4 bases outside the gene matches. Germline V gene sequence: CDR1 MRHNA, CDR2 SNTAGT. The CDR3 covers 15 residues. DNA of the CDR3: TGTGCCAGCAGTACCGGGACAGGGGGCGCAGATACGCAGTATTTT. This gives the protein CASSTGTGGADTQYF.

This clonotype was detected only a few times. J is TRBJ2-1 and V is TRBV5-6; D perhaps matches TRBD2 (6 bases). The ends were cut back, 3 bases at V and 4 bases at J, with 11 bases in the middle. Germline CDR1 is SGHDT and CDR2 is YYEEEE. The CDR3 covers 14 residues. This CDR3 reads CASSSGEEYNEQFF. The CDR3 nucleotides are TGTGCCAGCAGCTCTGGGGAGGAATACAATGAGCAGTTCTTC.

This chain uses TRBV6-2 or TRBV6-3 with TRBJ2-3; D is unclear. Germline V lookup: CDR1 MNHEY, CDR2 SVGEGT. The ends were cut back, 8 bases at V and 4 bases at J, with 7 bases in the middle. The CDR3 sequence is 11 residues long. CDR3 in amino acids: CASGRADTQYF. The DNA of the CDR3 is TGTGCCAGCGGGCGTGCAGATACGCAGTATTTT.

In regard to this clonotype: The germline gene is not matched at one end of the junction; a read error may be the cause. CDR3 loop: CASSSSSGRGTNTQYF. The CDR3, as DNA: TGTGCCAGCAGCTCATCTAGCGGGAGGGGCACAAATACGCAGTATTTT. This chain uses TRBV7-2 with TRBJ2-3, with 12 bases lining up with TRBD2. The CDR3 covers 16 residues. Germline V CDR1 and CDR2: SGHTA, FQGNSA.

This clonotype was recorded only once. The chain has TRBV29-1 and TRBJ2-1; a possible D gene is TRBD2 (5 bases). This CDR3 is 18 amino acids long. Looked up from germline, CDR1 is SQVTM and CDR2 is ANQGSEA. Deletions cut 3 bases from V and 0 bases from J, with 21 bases between. The CDR3 loop is CSVDNRAGEGSSYNEQFF. Written as DNA, the CDR3 is TGCAGCGTTGATAATCGGGCTGGAGAGGGTAGCTCCTACAATGAGCAGTTCTTC.